There are many counts of the clone carrying this T cell receptor (beta chain). The target antigen is unknown. V gave up 4 bases and J gave up 12 bases; unmatched junction bases: 8. The CDR3 is 13 residues long. This sample is part of a study of CD8 T cells in ankylosing spondylitis. General study points: Blood of patients with ankylosing spondylitis appeared to be characterized by a TCR beta motif of several highly homologous variants. Reports say disease-linked clones showed up significantly more in matched ankylosing spondylitis synovial fluid. A subset of motif variants has previously been described in the synovial fluid and blood of reactive arthritis.

The authors made TCR beta libraries by quantitative 5'-RACE with molecular barcodes. Each CDR3 protein is one row after TCRdb ran MiXCR on the 5' RACE reads. Of about 130,000 distinct CDR3 sequences in the sample, about 7% were seen once. The sample comprised blood, either unsorted or a sorted T cell fraction (not recorded which). This chain uses TRBV12-3 or TRBV12-4 with TRBJ2-4, with TRBD1 matching 8 bases. This clonotype originated in a female donor with ankylosing spondylitis or in good health (not recorded which). The CDR3 DNA sequence: TGTGCCAGCAGTTCAGGACAGGGCTTGACTCAGTACTTC. It specifies CASSSGQGLTQYF.